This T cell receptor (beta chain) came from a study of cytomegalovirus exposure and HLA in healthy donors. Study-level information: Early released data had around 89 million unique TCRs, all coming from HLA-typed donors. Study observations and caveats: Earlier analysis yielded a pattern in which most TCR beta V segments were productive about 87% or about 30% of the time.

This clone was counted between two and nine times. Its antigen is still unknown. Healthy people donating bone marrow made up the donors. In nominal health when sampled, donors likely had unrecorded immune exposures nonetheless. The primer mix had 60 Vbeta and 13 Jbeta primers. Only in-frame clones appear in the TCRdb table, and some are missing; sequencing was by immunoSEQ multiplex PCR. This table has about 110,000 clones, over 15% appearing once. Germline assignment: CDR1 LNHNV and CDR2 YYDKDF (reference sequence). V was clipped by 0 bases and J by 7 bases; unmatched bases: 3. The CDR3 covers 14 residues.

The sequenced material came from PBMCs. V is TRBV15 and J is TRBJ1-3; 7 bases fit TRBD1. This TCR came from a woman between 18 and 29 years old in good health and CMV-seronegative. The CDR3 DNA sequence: TGTGCCACCAGCAGAGAGGGGACAGCCAACACCATATATTTT. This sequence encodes CATSREGTANTIYF.